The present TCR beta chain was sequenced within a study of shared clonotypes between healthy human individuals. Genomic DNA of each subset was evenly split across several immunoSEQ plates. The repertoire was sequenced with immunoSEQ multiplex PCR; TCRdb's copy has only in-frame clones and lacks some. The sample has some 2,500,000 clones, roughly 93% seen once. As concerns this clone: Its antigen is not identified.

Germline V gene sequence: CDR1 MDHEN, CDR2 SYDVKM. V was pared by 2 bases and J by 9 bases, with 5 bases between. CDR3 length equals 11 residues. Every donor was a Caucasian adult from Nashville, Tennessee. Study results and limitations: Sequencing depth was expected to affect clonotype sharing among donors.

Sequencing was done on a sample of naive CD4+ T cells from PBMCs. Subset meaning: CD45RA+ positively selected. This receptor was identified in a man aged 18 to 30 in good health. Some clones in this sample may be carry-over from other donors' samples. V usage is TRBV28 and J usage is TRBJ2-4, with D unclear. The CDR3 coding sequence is TGTGCCAGCAGTTTAAACTCCATTCAGTACTTC. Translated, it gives CASSLNSIQYF.